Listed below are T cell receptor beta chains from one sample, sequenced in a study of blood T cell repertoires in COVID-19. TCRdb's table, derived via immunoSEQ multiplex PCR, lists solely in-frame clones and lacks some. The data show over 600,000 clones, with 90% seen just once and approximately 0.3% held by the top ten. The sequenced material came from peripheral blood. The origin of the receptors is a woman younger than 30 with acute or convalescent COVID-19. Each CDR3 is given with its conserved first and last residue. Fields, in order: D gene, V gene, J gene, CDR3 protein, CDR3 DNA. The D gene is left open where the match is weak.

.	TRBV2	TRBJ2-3	CASDVRDTQYF	TGTGCCAGCGACGTCAGGGATACGCAGTATTTT
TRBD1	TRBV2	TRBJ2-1	CASTKQGASYNEQFF	TGTGCCAGCACCAAACAGGGGGCGTCCTACAATGAGCAGTTCTTC
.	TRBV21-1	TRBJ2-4	CARLTGERSIQYF	TGTGCCAGGCTAACCGGGGAGAGGAGCATTCAGTACTTC
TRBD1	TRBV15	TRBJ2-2	CATTSWTGGAAGELFF	TGTGCCACCACCTCATGGACAGGGGGCGCCGCCGGGGAGCTGTTTTTT
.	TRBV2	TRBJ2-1	CARKETGTNEQFF	TGTGCCAGGAAGGAGACAGGCACCAATGAGCAGTTCTTC
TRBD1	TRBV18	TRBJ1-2	CASSPSGQTYGYTF	TGTGCCAGCTCACCCTCGGGACAGACCTATGGCTACACCTTC
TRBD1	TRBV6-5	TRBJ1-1	CASSQTGTNTEAFF	TGTGCCAGCAGTCAGACAGGGACGAACACTGAAGCTTTCTTT
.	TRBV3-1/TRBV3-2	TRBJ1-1	CASSKDSMNTEAFF	TGTGCCAGCAGTAAGGACAGCATGAACACTGAAGCTTTCTTT
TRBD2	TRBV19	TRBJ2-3	CASSILGLAGADTQYF	TGTGCCAGTAGTATATTGGGACTAGCGGGGGCAGATACGCAGTATTTT
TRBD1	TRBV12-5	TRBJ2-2	CASGLLLWDSRTGELFF	TGTGCTAGTGGTTTGCTCCTTTGGGACAGCCGCACCGGGGAGCTGTTTTTT
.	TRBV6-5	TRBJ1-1	CASSYSGHTNTEAFF	TGTGCCAGCAGTTACTCGGGGCATACGAACACTGAAGCTTTCTTT
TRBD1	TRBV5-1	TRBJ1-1	CASSLRGQGGTEAFF	TGCGCCAGCAGCCTCAGGGGGCAAGGTGGCACTGAAGCTTTCTTT
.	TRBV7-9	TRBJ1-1	CASSRLIGTEAFF	TGTGCCAGCAGCCGACTGATCGGCACTGAAGCTTTCTTT
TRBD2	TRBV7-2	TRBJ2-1	CASSPIAGAFGEQFF	TGTGCCAGCAGCCCCATAGCGGGGGCGTTCGGTGAGCAGTTCTTC
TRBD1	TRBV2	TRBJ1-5	CASSEKGVRGLNDQPQHF	TGTGCCAGCAGTGAAAAGGGGGTTAGGGGGCTGAATGATCAGCCCCAGCATTTT